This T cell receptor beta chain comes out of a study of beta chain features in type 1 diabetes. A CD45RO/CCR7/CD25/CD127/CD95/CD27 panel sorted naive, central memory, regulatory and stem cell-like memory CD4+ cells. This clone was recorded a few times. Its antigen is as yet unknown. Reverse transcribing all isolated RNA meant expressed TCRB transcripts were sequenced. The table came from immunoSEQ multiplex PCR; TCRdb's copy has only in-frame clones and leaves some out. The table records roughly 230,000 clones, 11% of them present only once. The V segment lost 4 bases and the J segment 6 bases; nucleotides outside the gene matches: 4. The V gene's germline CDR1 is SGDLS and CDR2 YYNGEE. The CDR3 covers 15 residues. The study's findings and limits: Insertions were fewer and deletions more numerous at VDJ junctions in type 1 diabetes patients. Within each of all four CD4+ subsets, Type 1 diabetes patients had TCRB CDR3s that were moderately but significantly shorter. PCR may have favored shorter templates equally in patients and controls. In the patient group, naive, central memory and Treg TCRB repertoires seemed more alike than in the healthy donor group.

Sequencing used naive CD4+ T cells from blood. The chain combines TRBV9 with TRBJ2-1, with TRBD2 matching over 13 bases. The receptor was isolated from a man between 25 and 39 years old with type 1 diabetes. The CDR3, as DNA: TGTGCCAGCAGCAGCGGGACTAGCGGGGCCAATGAGCAGTTCTTC. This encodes CASSSGTSGANEQFF.